The next 4 T cell receptor beta chains were all read from a single sample in a study of vaccination and CD4 T cells after COVID-19. Treatment specified: roughly ten-day PBMC culture with coronavirus spike peptide pools or control peptides (ViraFEST assay). The antigens of these receptors remain unknown. Cultured CD4+ T-cell DNA underwent Oncomine TCR Beta short-read sequencing. A single record per CDR3 protein comes from TCRdb applying MiXCR to the PCR reads. There are tens of thousands of distinct CDR3 sequences in the sample; roughly 49% occur only once, and under 6.5% lies in the top ten. The source material was CD4+ T cells from blood, cultured in vitro. The receptor source for this set is a human donor who had recovered from COVID-19.

The sample holds a few counts of this clonotype. The chain combines TRBV10-1 with TRBJ1-2; 7 bases are a match to TRBD1. V lost 5 bases and J lost 5; bases outside the gene matches: 5. The CDR3 is made up of 13 amino acids. Germline assignment: CDR1 WNHNN and CDR2 SYGVQD (reference sequence). The CDR3 coding sequence is TGCGCCAGCAGTCGGGACAGAGCATATGGCTACACCTTC. It encodes CASSRDRAYGYTF.

This clonotype was recorded a few times. The rearrangement links TRBV10-3 to TRBJ1-2; 9 bases map to TRBD1. This CDR3 is built from 14 residues. Trimming at V came to 7 bases and at J to 2 bases, leaving 5 bases not matched to a gene. Per germline, CDR1 ENHRY and CDR2 SYGVKD. The chain's CDR3 is CAITPDRGNYGYTF. DNA for the CDR3: TGTGCCATCACTCCGGACAGGGGAAACTATGGCTACACCTTC.

A few counts support this clonotype. The chain links TRBV5-4 to TRBJ2-7, with 7 bases lining up with TRBD1. The CDR3 sequence is 15 residues long. Germline V gene sequence: CDR1 SGHNT, CDR2 YYREEE (reference sequence). Trimming cost V 0 bases and J 2 bases; bases outside gene matches: 5. As DNA, the CDR3 is TGTGCCAGCAGCTTGGGACAGGGACGTCCCTACGAGCAGTACTTC. It is translated as CASSLGQGRPYEQYF. The whole variable domain, filled in from reference TRBV5-4 and TRBJ2-7, reads ETGVTQSPTHLIKTRGQQVTLRCSSQSGHNTVSWYQQALGQGPQFIFQYYREEENGRGNFPPRFSGLQFPNYSSELNVNALELDDSALYLCASSLGQGRPYEQYFGPGTRLTVT.

The chain carries TRBV6-5 and TRBJ1-3; D perhaps matches TRBD1 (5 bases). CDR3 length: 15 residues. The V and J ends lost 4 bases and 1 base respectively, with 11 bases between them. Germline loops: CDR1 MNHEY, CDR2 SVGAGI. This CDR3 reads CASSSNRFSGNTIYF. The CDR3 bases are TGTGCCAGCAGTTCGAACAGGTTTTCTGGAAACACCATATATTTT.